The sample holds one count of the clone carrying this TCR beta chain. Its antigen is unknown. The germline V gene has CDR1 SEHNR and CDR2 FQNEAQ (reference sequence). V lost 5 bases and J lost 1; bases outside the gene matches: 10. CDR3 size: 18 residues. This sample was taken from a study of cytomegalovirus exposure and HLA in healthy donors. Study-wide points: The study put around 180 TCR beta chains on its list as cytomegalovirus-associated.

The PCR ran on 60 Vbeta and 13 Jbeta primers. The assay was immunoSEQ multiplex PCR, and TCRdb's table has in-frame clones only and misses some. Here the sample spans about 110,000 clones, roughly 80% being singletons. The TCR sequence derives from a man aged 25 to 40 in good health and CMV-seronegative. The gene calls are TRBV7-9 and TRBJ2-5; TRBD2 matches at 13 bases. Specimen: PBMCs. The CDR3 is CASSLPGLAGPIQETQYF. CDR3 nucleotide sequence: TGTGCCAGCAGCCTACCGGGACTAGCGGGACCTATCCAAGAGACCCAGTACTTC.